The clone carrying this TCR beta chain was observed a single time. Peripheral blood came from all dose cohorts at three timepoints. This entry comes from a study of OX40 agonist ivuxolimab in advanced cancers. In the study overall: Ivuxolimab, which is an agonistic anti-OX40 (CD134) antibody, was administered to the patients.

Profiling relied on immunoSEQ multiplex PCR, and the TCRdb table lists in-frame clones only, not all of them. The table has tens of thousands of clones, approximately 86% seen once. CDR3 length: 17 amino acids. V gave up 6 bases and J gave up 0 bases; unmatched junction bases: 10. Germline CDR1 is MNHEY and CDR2 is SMNVEV (reference sequence). The source was CD4+ or CD8+ T cells sorted from blood, collected in a trial of the OX40 agonist ivuxolimab. V and J are TRBV27 and TRBJ2-3; 9 positions match TRBD2. This sequence originates from an adult with an advanced solid tumor such as melanoma, head and neck, liver or kidney cancer. The CDR3 protein is CASRQPSGEESTDTQYF. CDR3 bases: TGTGCCAGCAGGCAACCTAGCGGGGAGGAGAGCACAGATACGCAGTATTTT.